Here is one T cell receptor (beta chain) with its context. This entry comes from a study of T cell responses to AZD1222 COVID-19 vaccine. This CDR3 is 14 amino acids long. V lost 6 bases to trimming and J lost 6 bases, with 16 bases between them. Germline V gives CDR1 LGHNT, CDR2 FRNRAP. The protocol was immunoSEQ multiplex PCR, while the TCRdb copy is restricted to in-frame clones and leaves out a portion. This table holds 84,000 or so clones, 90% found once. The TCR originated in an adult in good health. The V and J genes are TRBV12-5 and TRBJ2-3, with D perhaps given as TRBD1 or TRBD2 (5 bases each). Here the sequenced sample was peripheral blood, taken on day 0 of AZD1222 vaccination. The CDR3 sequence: CASGVGTGGDTQYF. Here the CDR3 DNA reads TGTGCTAGTGGGGTGGGGACCGGCGGGGATACGCAGTATTTT.